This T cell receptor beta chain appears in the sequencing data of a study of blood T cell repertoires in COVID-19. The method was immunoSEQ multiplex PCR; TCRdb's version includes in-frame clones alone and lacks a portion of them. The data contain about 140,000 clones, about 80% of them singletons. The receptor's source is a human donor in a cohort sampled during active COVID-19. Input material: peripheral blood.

CDR3: CASSPNRGRETQYF. The CDR3 DNA sequence: TGTGCCAGCTCACCGAACAGGGGGCGAGAGACCCAGTACTTC. The V call is TRBV18, the J call TRBJ2-5; 9 nucleotides line up with TRBD1. V shed 3 bases, J shed 4 bases, and the junction held 3 bases outside the gene matches. The CDR3 spans 14 residues. Germline V gives CDR1 KGHSH, CDR2 LQKENI. The entire variable domain, with the rest obtained from reference TRBV18 and TRBJ2-5, is as follows: NAGVMQNPRHLVRRRGQEARLRCSPMKGHSHVYWYRQLPEEGLKFMVYLQKENIIDESGMPKERFSAEFPKEGPSILRIQQVVRGDSAAYFCASSPNRGRETQYFGPGTRLLVL.